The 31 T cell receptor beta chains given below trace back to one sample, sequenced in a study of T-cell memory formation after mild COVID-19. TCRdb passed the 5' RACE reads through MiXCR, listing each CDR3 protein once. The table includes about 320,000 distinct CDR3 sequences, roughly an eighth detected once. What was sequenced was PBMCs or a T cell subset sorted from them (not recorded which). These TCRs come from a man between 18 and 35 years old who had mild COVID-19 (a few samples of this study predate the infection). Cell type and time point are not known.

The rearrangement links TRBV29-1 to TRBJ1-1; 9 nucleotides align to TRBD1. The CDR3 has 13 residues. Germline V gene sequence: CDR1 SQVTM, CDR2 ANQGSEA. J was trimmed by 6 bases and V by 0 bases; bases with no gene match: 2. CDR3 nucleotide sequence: TGCAGCGTTGAAGAGGACAGGGGCGCTGAAGCTTTCTTT. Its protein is CSVEEDRGAEAFF. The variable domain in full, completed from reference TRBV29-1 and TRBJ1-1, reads SAVISQKPSRDICQRGTSLTIQCQVDSQVTMMFWYRQQPGQSLTLIATANQGSEATYESGFVIDKFPISRPNLTFSTLTVSNMSPEDSSIYLCSVEEDRGAEAFFGQGTRLTVV.

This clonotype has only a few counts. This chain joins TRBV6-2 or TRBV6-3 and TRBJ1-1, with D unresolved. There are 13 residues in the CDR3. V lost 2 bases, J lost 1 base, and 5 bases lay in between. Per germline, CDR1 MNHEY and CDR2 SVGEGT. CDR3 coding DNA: TGTGCCAGCAGTTACGAGTGGAACACTGAAGCTTTCTTT. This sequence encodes CASSYEWNTEAFF.

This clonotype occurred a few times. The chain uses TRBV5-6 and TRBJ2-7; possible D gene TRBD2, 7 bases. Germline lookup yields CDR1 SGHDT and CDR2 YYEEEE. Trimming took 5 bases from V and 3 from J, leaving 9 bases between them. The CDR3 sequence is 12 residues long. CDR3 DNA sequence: TGTGCCAGCAGAGGGGGGGTCTACGAGCAGTACTTC. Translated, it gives CASRGGVYEQYF.

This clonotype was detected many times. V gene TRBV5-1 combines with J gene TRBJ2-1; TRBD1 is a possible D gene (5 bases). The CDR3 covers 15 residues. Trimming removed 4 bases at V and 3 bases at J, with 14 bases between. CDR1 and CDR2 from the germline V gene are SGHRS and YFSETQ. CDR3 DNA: TGCGCCAGCAGCCTGACAGAGAAGGGCTACAATGAGCAGTTCTTC. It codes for CASSLTEKGYNEQFF.

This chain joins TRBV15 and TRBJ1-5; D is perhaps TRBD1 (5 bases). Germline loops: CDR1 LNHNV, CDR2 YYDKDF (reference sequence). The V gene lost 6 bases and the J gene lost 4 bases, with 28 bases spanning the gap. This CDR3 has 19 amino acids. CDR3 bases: TGTGCCACCAGACCAAGCTCGGGGTCGTTGAGGGGAATTAATCAGCCCCAGCATTTT. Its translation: CATRPSSGSLRGINQPQHF.

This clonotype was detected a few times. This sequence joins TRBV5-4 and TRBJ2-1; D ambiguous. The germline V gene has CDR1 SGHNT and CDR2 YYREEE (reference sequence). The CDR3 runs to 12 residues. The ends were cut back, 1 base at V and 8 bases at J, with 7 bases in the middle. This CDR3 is CASSLSNHEQFF. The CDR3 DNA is TGTGCCAGCAGCTTGTCAAACCATGAGCAGTTCTTC.

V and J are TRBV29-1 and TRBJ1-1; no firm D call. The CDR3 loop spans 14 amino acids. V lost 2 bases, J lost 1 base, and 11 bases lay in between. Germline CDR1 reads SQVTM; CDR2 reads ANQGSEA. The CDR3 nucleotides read TGCAGCGTTGAAAGGCCGGAGACGAACACTGAAGCTTTCTTT. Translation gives CSVERPETNTEAFF. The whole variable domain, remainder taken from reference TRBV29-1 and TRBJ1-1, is SAVISQKPSRDICQRGTSLTIQCQVDSQVTMMFWYRQQPGQSLTLIATANQGSEATYESGFVIDKFPISRPNLTFSTLTVSNMSPEDSSIYLCSVERPETNTEAFFGQGTRLTVV.

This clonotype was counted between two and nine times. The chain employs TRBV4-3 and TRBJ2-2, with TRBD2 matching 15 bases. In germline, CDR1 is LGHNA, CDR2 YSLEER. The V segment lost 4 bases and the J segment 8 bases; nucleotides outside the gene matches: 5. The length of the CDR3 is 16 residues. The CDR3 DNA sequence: TGCGCCAGCAGCCGGAGGACTAGCGGGGGGGCAGGGGAGCTGTTTTTT. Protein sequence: CASSRRTSGGAGELFF.

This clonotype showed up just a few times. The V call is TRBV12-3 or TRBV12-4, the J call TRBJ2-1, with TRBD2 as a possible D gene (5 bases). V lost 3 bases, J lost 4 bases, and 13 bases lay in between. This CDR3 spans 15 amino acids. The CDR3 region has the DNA TGTGCCAGCAGTTTCTCTAGCTCCCCTTACAATGAGCAGTTCTTC. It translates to CASSFSSSPYNEQFF.

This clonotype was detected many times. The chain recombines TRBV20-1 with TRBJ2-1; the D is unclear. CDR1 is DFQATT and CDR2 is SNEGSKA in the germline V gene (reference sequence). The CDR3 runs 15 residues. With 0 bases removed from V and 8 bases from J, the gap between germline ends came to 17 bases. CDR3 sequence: CSARDPFRKVDEQFF. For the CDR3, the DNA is TGCAGTGCTAGAGACCCCTTCAGGAAGGTAGATGAGCAGTTCTTC.

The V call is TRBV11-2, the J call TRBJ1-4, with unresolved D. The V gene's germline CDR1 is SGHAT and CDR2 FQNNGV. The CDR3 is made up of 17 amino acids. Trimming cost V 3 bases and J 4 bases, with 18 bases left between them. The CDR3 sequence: CASSFSPTEALNEKLFF. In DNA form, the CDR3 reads TGTGCCAGCAGCTTTAGCCCGACCGAGGCCCTTAATGAAAAACTGTTTTTT.

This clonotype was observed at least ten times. This CDR3 reads CASSLGATEQFF. CDR3 bases: TGCGCCAGCAGCTTGGGGGCTACTGAGCAGTTCTTC. V is TRBV5-1 and J is TRBJ2-1; no reliable D call. The germline gives CDR1 SGHRS, CDR2 YFSETQ. Trimming stripped 0 bases from V and 9 bases from J, with 7 bases between. The CDR3 contains 12 residues. The full variable domain, with the rest looked up from reference TRBV5-1 and TRBJ2-1, is KAGVTQTPRYLIKTRGQQVTLSCSPISGHRSVSWYQQTPGQGLQFLFEYFSETQRNKGNFPGRFSGRQFSNSRSEMNVSTLELGDSALYLCASSLGATEQFFGPGTRLTVL.

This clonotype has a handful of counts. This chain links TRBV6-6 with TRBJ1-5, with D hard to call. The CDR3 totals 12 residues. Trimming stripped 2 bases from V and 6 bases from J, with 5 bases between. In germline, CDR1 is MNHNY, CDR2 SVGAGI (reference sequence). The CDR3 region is CASSYGLQPQHF. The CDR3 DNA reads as TGTGCCAGCAGTTACGGGCTTCAGCCCCAGCATTTT.

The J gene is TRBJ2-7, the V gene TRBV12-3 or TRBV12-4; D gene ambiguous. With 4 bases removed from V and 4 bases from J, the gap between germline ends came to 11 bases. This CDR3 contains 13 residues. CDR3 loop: CASSWSGVYEQYF. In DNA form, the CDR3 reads TGTGCCAGCAGTTGGTCGGGTGTTTACGAGCAGTACTTC.

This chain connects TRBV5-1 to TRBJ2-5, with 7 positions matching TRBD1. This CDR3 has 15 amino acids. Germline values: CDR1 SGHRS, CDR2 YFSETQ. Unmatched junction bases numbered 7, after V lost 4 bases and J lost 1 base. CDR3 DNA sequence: TGCGCCAGCAGCGAGCCGAGGGGGCGCCAAGAGACCCAGTACTTC. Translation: CASSEPRGRQETQYF.

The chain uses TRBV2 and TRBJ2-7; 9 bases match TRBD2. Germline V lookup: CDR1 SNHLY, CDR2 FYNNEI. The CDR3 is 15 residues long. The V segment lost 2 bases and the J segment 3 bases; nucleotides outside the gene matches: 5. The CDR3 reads CASSENSGGNYEQYF. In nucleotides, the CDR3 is TGTGCCAGCAGTGAAAATAGCGGGGGTAACTACGAGCAGTACTTC. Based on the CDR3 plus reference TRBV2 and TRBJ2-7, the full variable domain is EPEVTQTPSHQVTQMGQEVILRCVPISNHLYFYWYRQILGQKVEFLVSFYNNEISEKSEIFDDQFSVERPDGSNFTLKIRSTKLEDSAMYFCASSENSGGNYEQYFGPGTRLTVT.

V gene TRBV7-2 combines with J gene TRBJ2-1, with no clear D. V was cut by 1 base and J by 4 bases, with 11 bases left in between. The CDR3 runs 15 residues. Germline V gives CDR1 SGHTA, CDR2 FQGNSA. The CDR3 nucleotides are TGTGCCAGCAGCTTAGTAGGGTACGGGTACAATGAGCAGTTCTTC. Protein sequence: CASSLVGYGYNEQFF.

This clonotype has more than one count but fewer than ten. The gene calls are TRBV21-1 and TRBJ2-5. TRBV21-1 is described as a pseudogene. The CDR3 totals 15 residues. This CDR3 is CASSKAAYLQETQYF. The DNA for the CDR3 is TGTGCCAGCAGCAAAGCGGCCTATCTCCAAGAGACCCAGTACTTC.

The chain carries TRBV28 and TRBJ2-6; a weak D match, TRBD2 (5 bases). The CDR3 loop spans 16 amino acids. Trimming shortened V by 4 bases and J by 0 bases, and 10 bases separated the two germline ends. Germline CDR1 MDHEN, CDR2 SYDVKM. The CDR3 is CASSSGLNSGANVLTF. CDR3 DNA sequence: TGTGCCAGCAGTTCAGGACTGAACTCTGGGGCCAACGTCCTGACTTTC.

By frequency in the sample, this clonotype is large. The CDR3: CASSLVASGGGTDTQYF. The CDR3 DNA is TGTGCCAGCAGCTTAGTAGCTAGCGGGGGGGGCACAGATACGCAGTATTTT. V and J are TRBV7-2 and TRBJ2-3; 12 positions match TRBD2. The CDR3 is 17 residues long. Per germline, CDR1 SGHTA and CDR2 FQGNSA. The V segment lost 1 base and the J segment 1 base; nucleotides outside the gene matches: 3.

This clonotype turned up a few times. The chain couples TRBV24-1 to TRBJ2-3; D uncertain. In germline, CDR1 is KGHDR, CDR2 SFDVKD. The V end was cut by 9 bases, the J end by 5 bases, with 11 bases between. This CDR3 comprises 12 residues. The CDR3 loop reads CATATERDTQYF. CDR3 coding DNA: TGTGCCACCGCAACCGAGAGAGATACGCAGTATTTT.

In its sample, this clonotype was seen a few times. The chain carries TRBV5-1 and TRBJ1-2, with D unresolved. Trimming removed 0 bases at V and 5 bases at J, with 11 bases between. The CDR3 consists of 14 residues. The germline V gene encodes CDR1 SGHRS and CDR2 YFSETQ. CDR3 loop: CASSLGVGPYGYTF. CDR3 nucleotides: TGCGCCAGCAGCTTGGGTGTAGGGCCGTATGGCTACACCTTC.

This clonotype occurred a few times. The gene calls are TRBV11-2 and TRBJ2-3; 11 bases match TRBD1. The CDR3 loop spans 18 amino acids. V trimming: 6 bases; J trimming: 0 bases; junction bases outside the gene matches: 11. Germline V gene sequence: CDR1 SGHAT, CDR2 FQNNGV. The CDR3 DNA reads TGTGCCAGCAGAAGGGGGACAGGGGGGAAACCTAGCACAGATACGCAGTATTTT. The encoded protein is CASRRGTGGKPSTDTQYF. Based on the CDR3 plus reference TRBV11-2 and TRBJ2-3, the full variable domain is EAGVAQSPRYKIIEKRQSVAFWCNPISGHATLYWYQQILGQGPKLLIQFQNNGVVDDSQLPKDRFSAERLKGVDSTLKIQPAKLEDSAVYLCASRRGTGGKPSTDTQYFGPGTRLTVL.

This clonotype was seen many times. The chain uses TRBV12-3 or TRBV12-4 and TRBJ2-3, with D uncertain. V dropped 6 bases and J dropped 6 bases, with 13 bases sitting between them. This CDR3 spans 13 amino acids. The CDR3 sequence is CASSFGLADTQYF. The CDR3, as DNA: TGTGCCAGCAGCTTCGGGCTTGCGGATACGCAGTATTTT.

CDR3 coding DNA: TGTGCCAGCAGTTTCCAGGGAGAAAACACCATATATTTT. Protein sequence: CASSFQGENTIYF. This chain links TRBV12-3 or TRBV12-4 with TRBJ1-3, with a tentative D call TRBD1 (5 bases). The CDR3 loop spans 13 amino acids. Trimming removed 3 bases from V and 6 bases from J, with 9 bases in between.

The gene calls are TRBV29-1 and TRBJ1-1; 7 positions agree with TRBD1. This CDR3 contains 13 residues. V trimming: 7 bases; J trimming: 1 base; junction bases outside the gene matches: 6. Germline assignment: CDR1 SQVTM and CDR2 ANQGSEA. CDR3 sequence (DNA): TGCAGCGCTTCGACAGGGAGGAACACTGAAGCTTTCTTT. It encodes CSASTGRNTEAFF.

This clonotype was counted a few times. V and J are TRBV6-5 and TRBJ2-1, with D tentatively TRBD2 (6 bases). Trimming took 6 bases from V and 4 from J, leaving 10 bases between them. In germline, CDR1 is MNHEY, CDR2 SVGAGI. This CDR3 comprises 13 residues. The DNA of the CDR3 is TGTGCCAGCAGGGCGACTAGATACAATGAGCAGTTCTTC. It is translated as CASRATRYNEQFF.

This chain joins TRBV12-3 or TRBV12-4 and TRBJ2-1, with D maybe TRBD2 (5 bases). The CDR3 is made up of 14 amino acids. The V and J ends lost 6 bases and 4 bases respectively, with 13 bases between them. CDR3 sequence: CASRANGLYNEQFF. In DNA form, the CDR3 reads TGTGCCAGCAGGGCCAACGGACTTTACAATGAGCAGTTCTTC.

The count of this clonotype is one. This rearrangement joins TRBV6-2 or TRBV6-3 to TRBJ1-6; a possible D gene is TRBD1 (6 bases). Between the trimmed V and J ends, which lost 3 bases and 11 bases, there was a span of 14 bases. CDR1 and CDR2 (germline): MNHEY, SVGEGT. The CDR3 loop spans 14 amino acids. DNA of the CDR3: TGTGCCAGCAGTTATCAAACAGGGAGTCCACCCCTCCACTTT. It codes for CASSYQTGSPPLHF.

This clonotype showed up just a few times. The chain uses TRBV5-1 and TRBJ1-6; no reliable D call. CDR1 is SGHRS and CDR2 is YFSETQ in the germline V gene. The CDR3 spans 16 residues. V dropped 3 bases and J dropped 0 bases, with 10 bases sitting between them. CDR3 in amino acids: CASSSILSSYNSPLHF. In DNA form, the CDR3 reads TGCGCCAGCAGCTCCATCCTGAGCTCCTATAATTCACCCCTCCACTTT.

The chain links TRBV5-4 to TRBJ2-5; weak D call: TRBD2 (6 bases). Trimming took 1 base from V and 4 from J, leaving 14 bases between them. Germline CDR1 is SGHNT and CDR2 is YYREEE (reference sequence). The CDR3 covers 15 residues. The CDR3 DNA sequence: TGTGCCAGCAGCTTGCCGGGGGTCATGGGAGAGACCCAGTACTTC. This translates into CASSLPGVMGETQYF. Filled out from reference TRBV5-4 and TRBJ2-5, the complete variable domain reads ETGVTQSPTHLIKTRGQQVTLRCSSQSGHNTVSWYQQALGQGPQFIFQYYREEENGRGNFPPRFSGLQFPNYSSELNVNALELDDSALYLCASSLPGVMGETQYFGPGTRLLVL.